The 15 T cell receptor beta chains in this list originate from one sample, sequenced in a study of cytomegalovirus exposure and HLA in healthy donors. PCR involved 60 Vbeta and 13 Jbeta primers. Here immunoSEQ multiplex PCR was the method, and the copy in TCRdb shows in-frame clones only, minus some. The table has about 120,000 clones, about 69% seen once. Specimen: PBMCs. The origin of the receptors is a woman under 30 in good health and CMV-seronegative.

V gene TRBV28 combines with J gene TRBJ1-1; tentative D call: TRBD1 (6 bases). Trimming pared 6 bases from V and 1 base from J, leaving 18 bases between. The CDR3 is 16 amino acids. Germline CDR1 and CDR2: MDHEN and SYDVKM. The CDR3 DNA reads TGTGCCAGCAGCTACCTCGTGGGACACCCGAACACTGAAGCTTTCTTT. Its translation is CASSYLVGHPNTEAFF. Full variable domain (rest looked up from reference TRBV28 and TRBJ1-1): DVKVTQSSRYLVKRTGEKVFLECVQDMDHENMFWYRQDPGLGLRLIYFSYDVKMKEKGDIPEGYSVSREKKERFSLILESASTNQTSMYLCASSYLVGHPNTEAFFGQGTRLTVV.

V is TRBV2 and J is TRBJ2-2; TRBD2 is a possible D gene (6 bases). There are 14 residues in the CDR3. Trimming cost V 6 bases and J 5 bases, with 13 bases left between them. Germline lookup yields CDR1 SNHLY and CDR2 FYNNEI. For the CDR3, the DNA is TGTGCCAGCAGCGGCGGGGCGGGGACCGGGGAGCTGTTTTTT. Protein sequence: CASSGGAGTGELFF. Drawing the rest from reference TRBV2 and TRBJ2-2, the complete variable domain is EPEVTQTPSHQVTQMGQEVILRCVPISNHLYFYWYRQILGQKVEFLVSFYNNEISEKSEIFDDQFSVERPDGSNFTLKIRSTKLEDSAMYFCASSGGAGTGELFFGEGSRLTVL.

This rearrangement joins TRBV6-6 to TRBJ1-1, with TRBD1 matching 10 bases. CDR3 length: 14 residues. CDR1 MNHNY and CDR2 SVGAGI come from the germline V gene (reference sequence). V was pared by 6 bases and J by 6 bases, with 7 bases of the junction left unmatched. CDR3 region: CASSYRDRGPEAFF. The CDR3 nucleotides read TGTGCCAGCAGCTACCGGGACAGGGGACCTGAAGCTTTCTTT.

This clone was seen a handful of times. The chain is built from TRBV15 and TRBJ2-3; no clear D. Trimming took off 3 bases at V and 1 base at J, with 5 bases between the two ends. Germline V gene lookup returns CDR1 LNHNV and CDR2 YYDKDF (reference sequence). There are 13 residues in the CDR3. CDR3 coding DNA: TGTGCCACCAGCAGGGAGCGCACAGATACGCAGTATTTT. Residues: CATSRERTDTQYF. The full variable domain, with the rest looked up from reference TRBV15 and TRBJ2-3, is DAMVIQNPRYQVTQFGKPVTLSCSQTLNHNVMYWYQQKSSQAPKLLFHYYDKDFNNEADTPDNFQSRRPNTSFCFLDIRSPGLGDTAMYLCATSRERTDTQYFGPGTRLTVL.

For the CDR3, the DNA is TGCGCCAGCAGCCAAGTGGACAGGGTGGTAGGCTACACCTTC. It yields the protein CASSQVDRVVGYTF. The chain couples TRBV4-1 to TRBJ1-2; TRBD1 matches 8 bases. CDR3 length: 14 amino acids. Germline CDR1 and CDR2: MGHRA and YSYEKL. The trim removed 1 base at V and 8 bases at J, leaving 6 bases unmatched.

The J gene is TRBJ2-2, the V gene TRBV30; perhaps TRBD2 as D (7 bases). This CDR3 has 16 amino acids. Trimming stripped 2 bases from V and 7 bases from J, with 20 bases between. Per the germline V gene, CDR1 is GTSNPN and CDR2 is SVGIG (reference sequence). The CDR3 protein is CAWSLWRGGHGGELFF. As DNA, the CDR3 is TGTGCCTGGAGTCTTTGGAGGGGGGGCCACGGCGGGGAGCTGTTTTTT. Combining the CDR3 with reference TRBV30 and TRBJ2-2 gives the whole variable domain SQTIHQWPATLVQPVGSPLSLECTVEGTSNPNLYWYRQAAGRGLQLLFYSVGIGQISSEVPQNLSASRPQDRQFILSSKKLLLSDSGFYLCAWSLWRGGHGGELFFGEGSRLTVL.

This clone was picked up a small number of times. The V call is TRBV30, the J call TRBJ2-5; TRBD2 might be the D (6 bases). CDR3 length equals 12 residues. Germline CDR1 reads GTSNPN; CDR2 reads SVGIG (reference sequence). The V gene lost 7 bases and the J gene lost 3 bases, with 12 bases spanning the gap. CDR3 in DNA: TGTGCCTTCTCTGGGACTGAAGAGACCCAGTACTTC. This sequence encodes CAFSGTEETQYF.

The V and J genes are TRBV27 and TRBJ1-5, with no clear D. The CDR3 sequence is 14 residues long. Germline CDR1 and CDR2: MNHEY and SMNVEV (reference sequence). Trimming left V 4 bases short and J 5 bases short, with 12 bases between. In DNA, the CDR3 is TGTGCCAGCAGTTCCTCGGCCCGGGATCAGCCCCAGCATTTT. Amino acids: CASSSSARDQPQHF.

The chain recombines TRBV9 with TRBJ2-5; D is unclear. The length of the CDR3 is 14 residues. Germline V lookup: CDR1 SGDLS, CDR2 YYNGEE. The germline V and J ends were trimmed by 0 bases and 1 base, with 7 bases remaining between them. CDR3 amino acids: CASSVDGTQETQYF. The CDR3 DNA sequence: TGTGCCAGCAGCGTAGACGGTACCCAAGAGACCCAGTACTTC.

This clone showed up just a few times. The chain recombines TRBV6-1 with TRBJ1-1; the D gene is possibly TRBD1 (5 bases). This CDR3 has 14 amino acids. The V gene's germline CDR1 is MNHNS and CDR2 SASEGT. The germline V and J ends were trimmed by 7 bases and 3 bases, with 15 bases remaining between them. The chain's CDR3 is CASMGFRDYTEAFF. CDR3 nucleotide sequence: TGTGCCAGCATGGGGTTCCGGGACTACACTGAAGCTTTCTTT.

As for this clone: Germline and junction disagree at one end, which may indicate a read error. V and J are TRBV7-7 and TRBJ2-3; tentative D call: TRBD2 (5 bases). Per germline, CDR1 SSHAT and CDR2 FNYEAQ (reference sequence). This CDR3 is built from 16 residues. CDR3 sequence (DNA): TGTGCTAGCAGTTCCGGGGTTGTGGGGAGCGCAGATACGCAGTATTTT. Amino acid sequence: CASSSGVVGSADTQYF.

The rearrangement joins TRBV5-4 to TRBJ1-1; perhaps TRBD1 as D (5 bases). The germline V gene has CDR1 SGHNT and CDR2 YYREEE (reference sequence). The CDR3 extends over 14 amino acids. The V and J ends lost 4 bases and 1 base respectively, with 11 bases between them. In DNA, the CDR3 is TGTGCCAGCAGCCCCCGAGACAGGAACACTGAAGCTTTCTTT. Its translation is CASSPRDRNTEAFF.

The chain employs TRBV7-9 and TRBJ1-1; unclear D gene. The CDR3 is 13 amino acids. With 2 bases removed from V and 4 bases from J, the gap between germline ends came to 8 bases. Germline V lookup: CDR1 SEHNR, CDR2 FQNEAQ (reference sequence). Written as DNA, the CDR3 is TGTGCCAGCAGCTTAACGAGGAGCACTGAAGCTTTCTTT. Its protein is CASSLTRSTEAFF.

The J gene is TRBJ1-2, the V gene TRBV2; TRBD1 agrees at 11 bases. After removal of 6 bases from V and 4 bases from J, the junction contained 7 bases not matched to a gene. CDR1 and CDR2 (germline): SNHLY, FYNNEI. The CDR3 length is 15 residues. CDR3 nucleotide sequence: TGTGCCAGCAGCCCCGGACAGGGGGCAGGCTATGGCTACACCTTC. It encodes CASSPGQGAGYGYTF.

This chain connects TRBV6-6 to TRBJ1-2; 11 bases match TRBD1. The CDR3 is 15 amino acids. V trimming: 5 bases; J trimming: 2 bases; junction bases outside the gene matches: 4. Germline assignment: CDR1 MNHNY and CDR2 SVGAGI (reference sequence). The CDR3 nucleotides read TGTGCCAGCAGTAAAGGGACAGGGGGGAACTATGGCTACACCTTC. It yields the protein CASSKGTGGNYGYTF.